The sequence of this T cell receptor (beta chain) was determined in a study of T-cell reconstitution after alpha-beta-depleted transplantation in children listed by TCRdb under 2016. General notes on the study: Using TCR repertoire profiling, the study quantitatively followed how T-cell immune reconstitution unfolded in children after TCRalphabeta/CD19-depleted allogeneic hematopoietic cell transplantation.

The treatment or condition label, as the study defines it: allogeneic hematopoietic cell transplantation with graft depleted of TCRalphabeta T cells and CD19 B cells. The children who served as transplant recipients had been given grafts of TCRalphabeta/CD19-depleted allogeneic hematopoietic cells. Library creation used PCR. The data were produced on an Illumina HiSeq 2500. To normalize quantification of the TCRbeta repertoire, the TCR libraries were built with molecular barcoding that relied on unique molecular identifiers. In TCRdb, the public reads were trimmed at Q25 with fastp and aligned with MiXCR, with productive beta chains retained. Rows merge per CDR3 protein into single entries with the most common DNA and genes. For this sample the table gives 200,000 to 250,000 distinct CDR3 sequences, of which 11% were detected only once. In total, the top ten clones hold 28% of the sample. Findings and caveats that apply to the study as a whole: About two months after transplant, the apparently early recovery of alphabetaT-cell counts reportedly depended on just several hundred clones that had expanded rapidly and came from non-depleted graft cells. In some patients, the high TCRbeta diversity seen at day 60 was put down to recipient T cells and intrathymic progenitors that had survived conditioning. Hyperexpanded clone frequencies declined over subsequent months; after one year, T-cell counts and TCRbeta diversity were mostly attributed to newly produced T cells.

This clonotype was observed at least ten times. The antigen it recognizes is unknown. Per-base quality was not reported, and no clone a single base away is much larger than it. The clonotype comes from a child under two years old with acute myeloid leukemia, due to receive a stem cell transplant. The sample in question was PBMCs, obtained before TCRalphabeta/CD19-depleted stem cell transplant.

The nucleotide sequence is TGCGCCAGCAGCTTGGGTCAGTCCTACGAGCAGTACTTC. This codes for CASSLGQSYEQYF. The receptor chain draws on TRBV5-1 and TRBJ2-7; the D gene is unclear. For CDR1 and CDR2, the germline V gene lists SGHRS and YFSETQ. V is cut by 0 bases and J by 1 base, and the space between the germline ends is 5 bases. From the cysteine up to the phenylalanine, the CDR3 has a length of 13 residues. The retained sequence is limited to the CDR3, 39 bases, with the frame set at the first base.